These 8 T cell receptor beta chains were all obtained from the same sample, sequenced in a study of shared clonotypes between healthy human individuals. Here immunoSEQ multiplex PCR was the method, and the copy in TCRdb shows in-frame clones only, minus some. The sample yields approximately 320,000 clones, around 74% seen once. The specimen was memory CD4+ T cells sorted from blood. Subset meaning: CD45RA-negative fraction. All receptors come from a man aged 30 to 39 in good health.

V and J are TRBV12-5 and TRBJ2-7; TRBD2 matches 11 bases. The CDR3 contains 17 residues. Germline trimming cut 2 bases from V and 7 bases from J; bases unmatched to any gene: 13. Per germline, CDR1 LGHNT and CDR2 FRNRAP. CDR3 sequence (DNA): TGTGCTAGTGGTTTGATTCGTCTAGCGGGAGGCCCGGGGGAGCAGTACTTC. This translates into CASGLIRLAGGPGEQYF.

This clone was seen only a few times. The chain has TRBV27 and TRBJ2-5, with D possibly TRBD2 on 5 matching bases. Germline values: CDR1 MNHEY, CDR2 SMNVEV (reference sequence). The germline V and J ends were trimmed by 2 bases and 5 bases, with 15 bases remaining between them. The length of the CDR3 is 15 residues. The CDR3 loop reads CASSLIKGVPETQYF. CDR3 sequence (DNA): TGTGCCAGCAGTTTAATAAAGGGAGTACCCGAGACCCAGTACTTC.

The V call is TRBV10-3, the J call TRBJ2-3, with 7 bases matching TRBD1. The V gene's germline CDR1 is ENHRY and CDR2 SYGVKD. Trimming at V came to 7 bases and at J to 3 bases, leaving 7 bases not matched to a gene. The CDR3 is 14 residues long. CDR3 region: CAIKPGQNTDTQYF. As DNA, the CDR3 is TGTGCCATCAAACCGGGACAGAATACAGATACGCAGTATTTT.

This chain connects TRBV10-3 to TRBJ2-1, with 7 bases aligning to TRBD2. Germline CDR1 reads ENHRY; CDR2 reads SYGVKD. V trimming: 3 bases; J trimming: 0 bases; junction bases outside the gene matches: 8. This CDR3 spans 17 amino acids. In DNA, the CDR3 is TGTGCCATCAGTGATAACGGGAGGACGGGCTCCTACAATGAGCAGTTCTTC. Translating gives CAISDNGRTGSYNEQFF.

The chain joins TRBV27 to TRBJ2-7, with TRBD2 matching 8 bases. The CDR3 totals 19 residues. Trimming took 5 bases from V and 2 from J; bases not matched to a gene: 20. The germline V gene encodes CDR1 MNHEY and CDR2 SMNVEV (reference sequence). The CDR3 DNA reads as TGTGCCAGCAGTCGCCGACTAGCGCCCGACCTAACGACAACCTACGAGCAGTACTTC. Its translation: CASSRRLAPDLTTTYEQYF.

This rearrangement joins TRBV5-4 to TRBJ1-2, with unresolved D. Per germline, CDR1 SGHNT and CDR2 YYREEE (reference sequence). The CDR3 has 13 amino acids. Trimming took 1 base from V and 8 from J, leaving 12 bases between them. CDR3 residues: CASSLLGSGGYTF. In DNA form, the CDR3 reads TGTGCCAGCAGCTTGCTGGGGTCGGGGGGCTACACCTTC.

The gene calls are TRBV7-3 and TRBJ2-3, with 9 bases identical to TRBD1. V trimming: 3 bases; J trimming: 4 bases; junction bases outside the gene matches: 8. CDR3 length: 16 residues. CDR1 is SGHTA, CDR2 FQGTGA, per germline. Here the CDR3 reads CASSFMTGGDADTQYF. CDR3 bases: TGTGCCAGCAGCTTTATGACAGGGGGGGACGCAGATACGCAGTATTTT.

V is TRBV2 and J is TRBJ1-1; D ambiguous. The V gene's germline CDR1 is SNHLY and CDR2 FYNNEI. This CDR3 is 14 amino acids long. Trimming took 4 bases from V and 6 from J, leaving 15 bases between them. The CDR3 loop is CASSAGRGWSEAFF. In nucleotides, the CDR3 is TGTGCCAGCAGTGCGGGCAGAGGTTGGTCTGAAGCTTTCTTT.